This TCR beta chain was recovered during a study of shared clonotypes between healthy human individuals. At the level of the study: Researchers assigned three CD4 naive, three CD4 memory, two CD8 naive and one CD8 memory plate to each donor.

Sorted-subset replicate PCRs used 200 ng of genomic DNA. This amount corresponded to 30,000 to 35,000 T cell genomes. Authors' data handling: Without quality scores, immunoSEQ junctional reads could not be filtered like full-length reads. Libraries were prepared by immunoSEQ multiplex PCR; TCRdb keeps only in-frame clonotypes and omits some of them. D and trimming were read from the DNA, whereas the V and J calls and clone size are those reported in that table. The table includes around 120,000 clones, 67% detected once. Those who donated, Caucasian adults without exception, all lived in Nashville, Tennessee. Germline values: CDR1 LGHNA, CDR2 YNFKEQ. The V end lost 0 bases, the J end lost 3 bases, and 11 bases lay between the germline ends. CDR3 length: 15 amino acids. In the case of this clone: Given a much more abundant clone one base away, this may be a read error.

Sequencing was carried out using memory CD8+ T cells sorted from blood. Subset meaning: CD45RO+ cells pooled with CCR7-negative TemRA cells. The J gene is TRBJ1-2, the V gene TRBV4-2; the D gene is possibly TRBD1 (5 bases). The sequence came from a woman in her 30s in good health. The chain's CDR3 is CASSQDSTGYYGYTF. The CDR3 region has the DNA TGTGCCAGCAGCCAAGATTCCACAGGCTACTATGGCTACACCTTC.